The following is a T cell receptor beta chain sequence with its context. As yet, its antigen is unknown. The data were taken from a study of T cell repertoires in cytomegalovirus infection. About the study: An indication of both CMV infection and matching HLA type came from public TCR beta signatures. Findings and caveats of the study: Clonotype analysis showed dominance of the ex vivo response by HLA-C-restricted CMV-specific TCR beta clonotypes. Cumulative frequency of public TCR beta families picked out carriers of CMV plus the relevant HLA.

TCRdb re-analysed the reads in MiXCR, keeping a single row per CDR3 protein. This table holds 150,000 to 200,000 distinct CDR3 sequences, roughly 19% found once. The germline V gene encodes CDR1 SGHRS and CDR2 YFSETQ. V lost 4 bases and J lost 8; bases outside the gene matches: 7. This CDR3 is 13 amino acids long. The origin of this receptor is a human donor in good health (CMV status not recorded). Some clones in this sample may be carry-over from other donors' samples. This chain uses TRBV5-1 with TRBJ1-2; 8 bases map to TRBD1. Sequenced sample: PBMCs. This CDR3 reads CASSPADREGYTF. The CDR3 coding sequence is TGCGCCAGCAGCCCCGCGGACAGGGAAGGCTACACCTTC.